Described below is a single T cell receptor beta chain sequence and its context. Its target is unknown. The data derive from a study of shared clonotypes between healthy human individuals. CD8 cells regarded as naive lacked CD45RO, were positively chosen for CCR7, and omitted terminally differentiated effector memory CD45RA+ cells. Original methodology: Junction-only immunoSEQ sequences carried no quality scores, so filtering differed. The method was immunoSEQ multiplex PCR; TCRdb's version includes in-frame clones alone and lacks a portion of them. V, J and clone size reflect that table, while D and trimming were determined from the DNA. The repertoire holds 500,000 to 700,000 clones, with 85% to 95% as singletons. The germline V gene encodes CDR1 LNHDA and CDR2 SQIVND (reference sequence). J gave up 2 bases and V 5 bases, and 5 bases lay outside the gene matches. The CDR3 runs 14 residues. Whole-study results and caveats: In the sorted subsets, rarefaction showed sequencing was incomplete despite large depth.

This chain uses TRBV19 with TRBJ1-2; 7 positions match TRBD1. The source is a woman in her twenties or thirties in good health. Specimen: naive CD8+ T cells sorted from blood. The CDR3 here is CASSALGQNYGYTF. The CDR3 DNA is TGTGCCAGTAGTGCTTTGGGACAGAACTATGGCTACACCTTC.